The 27 T cell receptor beta chains reported below all come from one sample, sequenced in a study of CD8+ T cells in alopecia areata. Sequencing templates came from extracted RNA that was reverse transcribed into cDNA. Using immunoSEQ multiplex PCR, the repertoire was profiled, and TCRdb retains in-frame clones only, with some absent. This table holds 140,000 to 150,000 clones, 87% found once. The specimen comprised CD8+ T cells sorted from blood, sampled at week 0. The source of these receptors is a human donor with alopecia areata.

The chain joins TRBV2 to TRBJ1-2; D not certain. Germline lookup yields CDR1 SNHLY and CDR2 FYNNEI. This CDR3 comprises 12 residues. Trimming stripped 3 bases from V and 8 bases from J, with 10 bases between. The CDR3 DNA is TGTGCCAGCAGTGATCGACTCGTGGGCTACACCTTC. It encodes CASSDRLVGYTF.

This clone was found once. The chain couples TRBV29-1 to TRBJ2-3; 7 bases match TRBD1. The CDR3 runs 13 residues. The V gene end was trimmed by 8 bases and the J gene end by 2 bases; junction bases not matched to a gene: 7. Germline V gene sequence: CDR1 SQVTM, CDR2 ANQGSEA. CDR3 residues: CSLLTGYTDTQYF. The CDR3 DNA reads TGCAGCCTGCTGACAGGGTACACAGATACGCAGTATTTT.

V and J are TRBV28 and TRBJ1-2; tentative D call: TRBD1 (5 bases). The CDR3 runs to 13 residues. Germline CDR1 and CDR2: MDHEN and SYDVKM. Trimming took 6 bases from V and 3 from J, leaving 11 bases between them. The chain's CDR3 is CASRMTDYYGYTF. The CDR3 region has the DNA TGTGCCAGCAGAATGACAGATTACTATGGCTACACCTTC.

The rearrangement uses TRBV29-1 and TRBJ2-3; D possibly corresponds to TRBD1 (6 bases). Germline lookup yields CDR1 SQVTM and CDR2 ANQGSEA. CDR3 size: 12 residues. V was cut by 7 bases and J by 5 bases, with 13 bases left in between. The chain's CDR3 is CSGTGMEDTQYF. In DNA, the CDR3 is TGCAGCGGCACAGGGATGGAAGATACGCAGTATTTT.

This clone is a singleton in its sample. This chain connects TRBV19 to TRBJ2-2; 9 positions agree with TRBD2. The junction had 5 bases not matched to a gene; V was cut back by 7 bases and J by 2 bases. This CDR3 spans 15 amino acids. Germline CDR1 reads LNHDA; CDR2 reads SQIVND (reference sequence). The DNA of the CDR3 is TGTGCCAGTACGCTAGCGGGATATAACACCGGGGAGCTGTTTTTT. The encoded protein is CASTLAGYNTGELFF.

The CDR3 reads CASSQVLQVGGQPQHF. The CDR3 DNA reads as TGCGCCAGCAGCCAAGTATTACAGGTAGGGGGTCAGCCCCAGCATTTT. This chain connects TRBV4-1 to TRBJ1-5, with D possibly TRBD1 on 6 matching bases. The germline V and J ends were trimmed by 1 base and 6 bases, with 16 bases remaining between them. The CDR3 loop spans 16 amino acids. Germline-derived CDR1 and CDR2 are MGHRA and YSYEKL.

The chain links TRBV27 to TRBJ1-2, with D possibly matching TRBD1 (6 bases). This CDR3 is 12 amino acids long. CDR1 is MNHEY, CDR2 SMNVEV, per germline (reference sequence). The CDR3 spells CDRQVPRRGYTF. The CDR3 DNA sequence: TGTGATCGACAGGTGCCCCGGCGGGGCTACACCTTC.

This sequence joins TRBV9 and TRBJ2-7, with 7 bases fitting TRBD2. The germline CDR1 and CDR2 sequences are SGDLS and YYNGEE. V lost 2 bases, J lost 2 bases, and 7 bases stayed unmatched. The CDR3 extends over 15 amino acids. The CDR3 here is CASSVGEGRTYEQYF. The DNA of the CDR3 is TGTGCCAGCAGCGTCGGGGAGGGCAGAACCTACGAGCAGTACTTC.

The chain uses TRBV5-1 and TRBJ2-3; 10 bases line up with TRBD2. The CDR3 sequence is 16 residues long. The germline gives CDR1 SGHRS, CDR2 YFSETQ. J was trimmed by 3 bases and V by 0 bases; bases with no gene match: 4. The CDR3, as DNA: TGCGCCAGCAGCTTGGCCCTAGCGGGAGAGACAGATACGCAGTATTTT. Translating it yields CASSLALAGETDTQYF.

This clone occurred once. CDR3 region: CAWSEGQGTYEQYF. CDR3 coding DNA: TGTGCCTGGAGTGAGGGACAGGGGACCTACGAGCAGTACTTC. The chain combines TRBV30 with TRBJ2-7, with 10 bases lining up with TRBD1. Germline CDR1 reads GTSNPN; CDR2 reads SVGIG (reference sequence). J lost 2 bases, V lost 1 base, and 2 bases had no gene match. There are 14 residues in the CDR3.

This clone was found a few times. V gene TRBV7-9 combines with J gene TRBJ1-2; D is undetermined. The CDR3 contains 14 residues. V was trimmed by 3 bases and J by 10 bases, leaving 18 bases between them. Germline V gene sequence: CDR1 SEHNR, CDR2 FQNEAQ (reference sequence). For the CDR3, the DNA is TGTGCCAGCAGCTTGCCGGGTCTTAGCACCCACTACACCTTC. Protein product: CASSLPGLSTHYTF.

This clone was found a few times. V and J are TRBV10-3 and TRBJ2-1; the match to TRBD2 covers 7 bases. V trimming: 5 bases; J trimming: 1 base; junction bases outside the gene matches: 5. CDR3 size: 15 residues. CDR1 is ENHRY, CDR2 SYGVKD, per germline. This CDR3 is CAISLAGVSYNEQFF. The DNA for the CDR3 is TGTGCCATCAGTCTCGCGGGGGTATCCTACAATGAGCAGTTCTTC.

The chain uses TRBV6-5 and TRBJ2-1; D may correspond to TRBD1 or TRBD2 (6 bases each). The germline V and J ends were trimmed by 0 bases and 5 bases, with 8 bases remaining between them. Germline V gene lookup returns CDR1 MNHEY and CDR2 SVGAGI. This CDR3 has 14 residues. Here the CDR3 DNA reads TGTGCCAGCAGTTACTCCGGGGGCCACAATGAGCAGTTCTTC. It translates to CASSYSGGHNEQFF.

J is TRBJ2-7 and V is TRBV4-1, with TRBD2 as a possible D gene (6 bases). This CDR3 contains 14 residues. The germline V and J ends were trimmed by 5 bases and 2 bases, with 13 bases remaining between them. Germline CDR1 is MGHRA and CDR2 is YSYEKL. CDR3 nucleotide sequence: TGCGCCAGCAGCATGGGACTCGCGACCTACGAGCAGTACTTC. Translation gives CASSMGLATYEQYF.

The rearrangement links TRBV4-1 to TRBJ2-2; 12 bases map to TRBD1. The CDR3 has 21 amino acids. Trimming at V came to 3 bases and at J to 5 bases, leaving 19 bases not matched to a gene. Germline V gives CDR1 MGHRA, CDR2 YSYEKL. The CDR3 loop is CASSHLPGQGAAGGGTGELFF. CDR3 nucleotide sequence: TGCGCCAGCAGCCACCTACCGGGACAGGGGGCGGCGGGTGGTGGTACCGGGGAGCTGTTTTTT.

The V gene is TRBV11-2, the J gene TRBJ2-7, with TRBD2 matching 7 bases. Per the germline V gene, CDR1 is SGHAT and CDR2 is FQNNGV. The CDR3 has 16 residues. The V gene end was trimmed by 2 bases and the J gene end by 2 bases; junction bases not matched to a gene: 9. The CDR3 region is CASSLIGEGWTYEQYF. CDR3 sequence (DNA): TGTGCCAGCAGCTTAATAGGGGAGGGCTGGACCTACGAGCAGTACTTC. The full variable domain, its missing parts supplied by reference TRBV11-2 and TRBJ2-7, is EAGVAQSPRYKIIEKRQSVAFWCNPISGHATLYWYQQILGQGPKLLIQFQNNGVVDDSQLPKDRFSAERLKGVDSTLKIQPAKLEDSAVYLCASSLIGEGWTYEQYFGPGTRLTVT.

J is TRBJ2-1 and V is TRBV27; D remains unclear. CDR3 length: 14 residues. CDR1 is MNHEY and CDR2 is SMNVEV in the germline V gene (reference sequence). V lost 3 bases and J 3 bases, leaving 9 bases between the germline ends. DNA of the CDR3: TGTGCCAGCAGTTTTGGGGTGGGCTACAATGAGCAGTTCTTC. Protein sequence: CASSFGVGYNEQFF.

The CDR3: CASSGSAYEQFF. The CDR3 DNA follows: TGTGCCAGCAGTGGTAGCGCGTATGAGCAGTTCTTC. The chain is built from TRBV27 and TRBJ2-1; D is perhaps TRBD2 (5 bases). The CDR3 has 12 residues. Germline CDR1 is MNHEY and CDR2 is SMNVEV (reference sequence). Trimming took 5 bases from V and 8 from J, leaving 10 bases between them.

This clone turned up a few times. This chain connects TRBV30 to TRBJ2-1, with unresolved D. V dropped 0 bases and J dropped 9 bases, with 3 bases sitting between them. CDR3 size: 10 residues. In germline, CDR1 is GTSNPN, CDR2 SVGIG (reference sequence). The CDR3 DNA reads TGTGCCTGGAGTGTGCGTGAGCAGTTCTTC. This sequence encodes CAWSVREQFF. Full variable domain (remainder filled in from reference TRBV30 and TRBJ2-1): SQTIHQWPATLVQPVGSPLSLECTVEGTSNPNLYWYRQAAGRGLQLLFYSVGIGQISSEVPQNLSASRPQDRQFILSSKKLLLSDSGFYLCAWSVREQFFGPGTRLTVL.

The chain has TRBV4-2 and TRBJ2-7; 10 bases align to TRBD2. This CDR3 contains 16 residues. Trimming at V came to 0 bases and at J to 4 bases, leaving 6 bases not matched to a gene. The germline V gene has CDR1 LGHNA and CDR2 YNFKEQ. The CDR3 loop is CASSQELAGVKYEQYF. CDR3 DNA sequence: TGTGCCAGCAGCCAAGAGCTAGCGGGGGTCAAGTACGAGCAGTACTTC.

This clone was counted once. V and J are TRBV5-1 and TRBJ1-5, with D maybe TRBD1 (5 bases). V lost 4 bases and J lost 4, with 15 bases in between. Germline V lookup: CDR1 SGHRS, CDR2 YFSETQ. The CDR3 length is 15 residues. CDR3 sequence: CASSLRGGDNQPQHF. In DNA form, the CDR3 reads TGCGCCAGCAGCCTACGTGGGGGAGATAATCAGCCCCAGCATTTT.

About this clone itself: Other nucleotide sequences from this sample produce the same CDR3. The chain links TRBV19 to TRBJ2-1; TRBD2 matches at 8 bases. The germline V gene has CDR1 LNHDA and CDR2 SQIVND (reference sequence). This CDR3 is 14 amino acids long. Trimming cost V 6 bases and J 4 bases; bases outside gene matches: 5. CDR3 in DNA: TGTGCCAGTAGCCCGGGGGGGGATTACAATGAGCAGTTCTTC. Protein sequence: CASSPGGDYNEQFF.

The V call is TRBV6-5, the J call TRBJ1-1; unclear D gene. Deletions cut 4 bases from V and 3 bases from J, with 18 bases between. The CDR3 spans 16 residues. Germline-derived CDR1 and CDR2 are MNHEY and SVGAGI. CDR3 sequence reads: CASSLSLRRWDTEAFF. CDR3 coding DNA: TGTGCCAGCAGTTTATCCCTACGGAGGTGGGACACTGAAGCTTTCTTT.

This clone turned up a few times. The rearrangement uses TRBV14 and TRBJ2-7, with 9 bases identical to TRBD1. Germline-derived CDR1 and CDR2 are SGHDN and FVKESK. Germline trimming cut 4 bases from V and 4 bases from J; bases unmatched to any gene: 2. The CDR3 runs 13 residues. CDR3 nucleotides: TGTGCCAGCAGCCCCGGGACAGGGTACGAGCAGTACTTC. As protein: CASSPGTGYEQYF.

The J gene is TRBJ1-1, the V gene TRBV7-6; a possible D gene is TRBD1 (5 bases). CDR1 is SGHVS, CDR2 FNYEAQ, per germline. Between the trimmed V and J ends, which lost 5 bases and 2 bases, there was a span of 18 bases. The CDR3 is made up of 16 amino acids. CDR3: CASSGAGTYENTEAFF. The CDR3 DNA is TGTGCCAGCAGCGGAGCCGGGACGTATGAAAACACTGAAGCTTTCTTT.

This sequence joins TRBV5-4 and TRBJ2-1; tentative D call: TRBD1 (6 bases). The germline CDR1 and CDR2 sequences are SGHNT and YYREEE (reference sequence). V lost 3 bases and J lost 6, with 13 bases in between. The CDR3 totals 14 residues. CDR3 loop: CASSWEGGGNEQFF. CDR3 sequence (DNA): TGTGCCAGCAGCTGGGAAGGGGGTGGCAATGAGCAGTTCTTC.

The chain uses TRBV25-1 and TRBJ2-7, with a possible D match to TRBD1 (6 bases). In germline, CDR1 is MGHDK, CDR2 SYGVNS. The V end was cut by 6 bases, the J end by 5 bases, with 17 bases between. CDR3 length equals 14 residues. The DNA of the CDR3 is TGTGCCAGCAGGCCGGGACACATTTTCAACGAGCAGTACTTC. Translation gives CASRPGHIFNEQYF.